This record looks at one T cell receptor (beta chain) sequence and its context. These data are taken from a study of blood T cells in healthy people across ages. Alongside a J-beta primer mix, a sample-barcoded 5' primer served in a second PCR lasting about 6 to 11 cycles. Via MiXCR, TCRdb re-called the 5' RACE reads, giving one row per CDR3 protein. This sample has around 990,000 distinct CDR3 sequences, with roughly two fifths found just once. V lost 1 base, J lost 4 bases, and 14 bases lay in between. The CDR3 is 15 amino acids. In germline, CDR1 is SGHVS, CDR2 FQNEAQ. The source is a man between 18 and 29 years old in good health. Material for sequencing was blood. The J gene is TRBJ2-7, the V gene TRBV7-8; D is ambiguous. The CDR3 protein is CASSLVRTATYEQYF. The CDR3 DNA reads TGTGCCAGCAGCTTAGTCAGGACGGCGACTTACGAGCAGTACTTC.